One and the same sample provided the 26 T cell receptor beta chains below, sequenced in a study of blood T cell repertoires in COVID-19. Profiling relied on immunoSEQ multiplex PCR, and the TCRdb table lists in-frame clones only, not all of them. This sample has about 86,000 clones, with roughly 82% found just once. Material for sequencing was peripheral blood. These TCRs come from an elderly woman with acute or convalescent COVID-19.

The chain joins TRBV6-1 to TRBJ2-7, with TRBD1 matching 8 bases. CDR1 is MNHNS and CDR2 is SASEGT in the germline V gene. The ends lost 5 bases at V and 7 bases at J; junction bases unmatched: 10. The CDR3 consists of 14 residues. The CDR3 spells CASSLAGGSGEQYF. Here the CDR3 DNA reads TGTGCCAGCAGTTTGGCAGGGGGCTCAGGGGAGCAGTACTTC.

The chain links TRBV19 to TRBJ1-2; the D is unclear. Trimming removed 0 bases at V and 4 bases at J, with 12 bases between. The CDR3 length is 15 residues. The germline V gene encodes CDR1 LNHDA and CDR2 SQIVND (reference sequence). The CDR3 sequence is CASSIDSGGLYGYTF. The CDR3 DNA reads TGTGCCAGTAGTATAGATTCCGGCGGGCTCTATGGCTACACCTTC.

The rearrangement links TRBV7-9 to TRBJ2-7; D is possibly TRBD1 (6 bases). Germline values: CDR1 SEHNR, CDR2 FQNEAQ (reference sequence). This CDR3 is built from 15 residues. V was cut by 1 base and J by 1 base, with 11 bases left in between. CDR3 loop: CASSLVKTGSYEQYF. The CDR3 DNA follows: TGTGCCAGCAGCTTAGTGAAGACAGGATCCTACGAGCAGTACTTC.

This clone showed up just a few times. The J gene is TRBJ1-6, the V gene TRBV3-1 (or the pseudogene TRBV3-2); D is unresolved. V dropped 1 base and J dropped 9 bases, with 13 bases sitting between them. The germline CDR1 and CDR2 sequences are LGHDT and YNNKEL (reference sequence). The CDR3 loop spans 15 amino acids. CDR3 DNA: TGTGCCAGCAGCCAAGGACGAGGAATGGGTTCACCCCTCCACTTT. Translating it yields CASSQGRGMGSPLHF.

This clone appeared many times. V gene TRBV4-1 combines with J gene TRBJ2-5; 10 bases match TRBD1. Germline-derived CDR1 and CDR2 are MGHRA and YSYEKL. CDR3 size: 16 residues. Trimming cost V 5 bases and J 2 bases; bases outside gene matches: 8. The CDR3: CASSEFDRGLQETQYF. CDR3 bases: TGCGCCAGCAGCGAATTTGACAGGGGGCTTCAAGAGACCCAGTACTTC.

The chain couples TRBV9 to TRBJ1-3; D gene uncertain. Germline CDR1 SGDLS, CDR2 YYNGEE. Trimming removed 4 bases from V and 0 bases from J, with 8 bases in between. The CDR3 has 14 residues. In DNA form, the CDR3 reads TGTGCCAGCAGCCTCTCTAACTCTGGAAACACCATATATTTT. Encoded protein: CASSLSNSGNTIYF. Complete variable domain (other parts from reference TRBV9 and TRBJ1-3): DSGVTQTPKHLITATGQRVTLRCSPRSGDLSVYWYQQSLDQGLQFLIQYYNGEERAKGNILERFSAQQFPDLHSELNLSSLELGDSALYFCASSLSNSGNTIYFGEGSWLTVV.

V usage is TRBV9 and J usage is TRBJ2-2; tentative D call: TRBD1 (5 bases). The V gene's germline CDR1 is SGDLS and CDR2 YYNGEE. The V end lost 0 bases, the J end lost 6 bases, and 6 bases lay between the germline ends. This CDR3 comprises 13 residues. CDR3 region: CASSVGTSGELFF. CDR3 nucleotide sequence: TGTGCCAGCAGCGTAGGGACATCCGGGGAGCTGTTTTTT.

As concerns this clone: A junction boundary mismatches the germline segment, possibly from a read error. The chain carries TRBV11-2 and TRBJ1-4; perhaps TRBD1 as D (5 bases). The CDR3 runs 14 residues. Looked up from germline, CDR1 is SGHAT and CDR2 is FQNNGV. CDR3 in DNA: TGTGCCAGCAGGCTGGGGGGGGGTAATGAAAAGCTGTTTTTT. Translation gives CASRLGGGNEKLFF.

V is TRBV5-1 and J is TRBJ1-1; D gene ambiguous. V was shortened by 5 bases and J by 2 bases, with 7 bases between the two germline ends. In germline, CDR1 is SGHRS, CDR2 YFSETQ. This CDR3 is built from 12 residues. Here the CDR3 DNA reads TGCGCCAGCAGTGCAGGTAACACTGAAGCTTTCTTT. Its protein is CASSAGNTEAFF.

The chain combines TRBV9 with TRBJ1-1, with 7 positions matching TRBD1. This CDR3 contains 16 residues. CDR1 and CDR2 from the germline V gene are SGDLS and YYNGEE. Trimming at V came to 4 bases and at J to 0 bases, leaving 9 bases not matched to a gene. DNA of the CDR3: TGTGCCAGCAGCCCCAGTTCCGGGACAGTGAACACTGAAGCTTTCTTT. Encoded protein: CASSPSSGTVNTEAFF.

The chain joins TRBV3-1 (or the pseudogene TRBV3-2) to TRBJ1-2, with D unclear. The CDR3 totals 12 residues. V was shortened by 4 bases and J by 7 bases, with 10 bases between the two germline ends. In germline, CDR1 is LGHDT, CDR2 YNNKEL (reference sequence). CDR3 amino acids: CASSRPPLGYTF. CDR3 coding DNA: TGTGCCAGCAGCCGGCCCCCCCTTGGCTACACCTTC.

The chain combines TRBV14 with TRBJ2-7, with TRBD2 as a possible D gene (6 bases). CDR3 size: 13 residues. Per germline, CDR1 SGHDN and CDR2 FVKESK. Trimming stripped 4 bases from V and 7 bases from J, with 14 bases between. CDR3 sequence: CASSPRTIGEQYF. In DNA form, the CDR3 reads TGTGCCAGCAGCCCGAGGACTATCGGGGAGCAGTACTTC.

V is TRBV11-2 and J is TRBJ2-3; D unresolved. Trimming took off 1 base at V and 4 bases at J, with 18 bases between the two ends. Germline V gives CDR1 SGHAT, CDR2 FQNNGV. The CDR3 runs 17 residues. This chain's CDR3 is CASSLVPPPRVADTQYF. In DNA, the CDR3 is TGTGCCAGCAGCTTAGTTCCGCCGCCCCGGGTCGCAGATACGCAGTATTTT.

The chain uses TRBV5-1 and TRBJ2-2; D may be TRBD2 (5 bases). V lost 0 bases and J 6 bases, leaving 15 bases between the germline ends. The CDR3 runs to 16 residues. The germline V gene has CDR1 SGHRS and CDR2 YFSETQ. CDR3 sequence reads: CASSLGGSDGAGELFF. CDR3 in DNA: TGCGCCAGCAGCTTGGGGGGAAGCGACGGGGCCGGGGAGCTGTTTTTT.

V gene TRBV28 combines with J gene TRBJ1-2; TRBD1 is a possible D gene (6 bases). V lost 8 bases and J lost 4, with 14 bases in between. Germline V gene sequence: CDR1 MDHEN, CDR2 SYDVKM. The CDR3 is made up of 13 amino acids. The CDR3 region has the DNA TGTGCCAGCGGTATTGGACAGCGCTATGGCTACACCTTC. This encodes CASGIGQRYGYTF.

The rearrangement uses TRBV4-2 and TRBJ1-5, with 8 nucleotides matching TRBD1. Germline CDR1 and CDR2: LGHNA and YNFKEQ. The CDR3 is made up of 14 amino acids. V shed 4 bases and J 4 bases; nucleotides not matched to a gene: 3. The CDR3 protein is CASSPRTGNQPQHF. DNA of the CDR3: TGTGCCAGCAGCCCCAGGACAGGGAATCAGCCCCAGCATTTT.

The rearrangement links TRBV7-8 to TRBJ1-6, with 11 bases aligning to TRBD1. The V segment lost 5 bases and the J segment 10 bases; nucleotides outside the gene matches: 4. This CDR3 has 14 residues. Per germline, CDR1 SGHVS and CDR2 FQNEAQ. CDR3 sequence (DNA): TGTGCCAGCAGCACCGGACAGGGGGCGTCACCCCTCCACTTT. Residues: CASSTGQGASPLHF.

V and J are TRBV7-2 and TRBJ2-2, with D hard to call. Germline V gene lookup returns CDR1 SGHTA and CDR2 FQGNSA. The length of the CDR3 is 16 residues. Trimming removed 1 base from V and 7 bases from J, with 16 bases in between. For the CDR3, the DNA is TGTGCCAGCAGCTTAGTTGTAAATAGCCCGAACGGGGAGCTGTTTTTT. Protein sequence: CASSLVVNSPNGELFF.

V usage is TRBV9 and J usage is TRBJ2-3; D is perhaps TRBD1 (6 bases). The length of the CDR3 is 16 residues. V gave up 1 base and J gave up 5 bases, with 17 bases separating them. Germline V gene sequence: CDR1 SGDLS, CDR2 YYNGEE. The CDR3 reads CASSVLQGRDLDTQYF. The CDR3 bases are TGTGCCAGCAGCGTATTACAGGGCAGGGATTTAGATACGCAGTATTTT.

As concerns this clone: A junction end diverges from the germline sequence, so it may reflect a read error. This sequence joins TRBV5-1 and TRBJ1-5, with 9 bases matching TRBD1. Looked up from germline, CDR1 is SGHRS and CDR2 is YFSETQ. CDR3 length: 15 amino acids. The CDR3 protein is CASSLDGQGSQPQHF. The DNA for the CDR3 is TGCGCCAGCAGTTTGGACGGACAGGGGTCTCAGCCCCAGCATTTT. Supplemented by reference TRBV5-1 and TRBJ1-5, the full variable domain reads KAGVTQTPRYLIKTRGQQVTLSCSPISGHRSVSWYQQTPGQGLQFLFEYFSETQRNKGNFPGRFSGRQFSNSRSEMNVSTLELGDSALYLCASSLDGQGSQPQHFGDGTRLSIL.

This clone was detected once. Because the CDR3's place on the DNA is in doubt, the DNA is left out and the CDR3 is given as listed by TCRdb. This sequence joins TRBV28 and TRBJ2-4; the table gives TRBD1 as D, unverified against the DNA. The CDR3 extends over 18 residues, inclusive of both ends. CDR1 is MDHEN, CDR2 SYDVKM, per germline. This CDR3 reads CASSSSDRSTRPKNIQYF.

For the CDR3, the DNA is TGCGCCAGCAGTCAATCCCCAGGGCAGGGGGTTACCTACGAGCAGTACTTC. This encodes CASSQSPGQGVTYEQYF. The rearrangement joins TRBV23-1 to TRBJ2-7; 7 bases fit TRBD1. TRBV23-1 is sorted into the ORF group, with uncertain function. V dropped 0 bases and J dropped 2; count of bases not matched to a gene: 10. The CDR3 has 17 amino acids.

The gene calls are TRBV6-1 and TRBJ2-1; 10 bases fit TRBD2. V lost 2 bases to trimming and J lost 3 bases; unmatched junction nucleotides: 7. Looked up from germline, CDR1 is MNHNS and CDR2 is SASEGT. This CDR3 has 17 residues. This CDR3 is CASSEQASGGIYNEQFF. The CDR3 DNA is TGTGCCAGCAGTGAACAGGCTAGCGGGGGTATCTACAATGAGCAGTTCTTC.

V and J are TRBV19 and TRBJ1-1; 7 bases are shared with TRBD1. Trimming removed 5 bases from V and 3 bases from J; junction bases left unmatched: 12. CDR1 and CDR2 (germline): LNHDA, SQIVND (reference sequence). CDR3 length equals 16 residues. The CDR3 DNA reads as TGTGCCAGTAGTTCCCCGAAGAGGGGGCTGGACACTGAAGCTTTCTTT. Translated: CASSSPKRGLDTEAFF.

The genes are TRBV19 and TRBJ1-2, with a tentative D call TRBD1 (5 bases). Deletions cut 5 bases from V and 2 bases from J, with 15 bases between. Germline V gives CDR1 LNHDA, CDR2 SQIVND (reference sequence). The CDR3 totals 15 residues. Written as DNA, the CDR3 is TGTGCCAGTAGTGAAGGGGCCGGAACCAACTATGGCTACACCTTC. This encodes CASSEGAGTNYGYTF. Full variable domain (rest looked up from reference TRBV19 and TRBJ1-2): DGGITQSPKYLFRKEGQNVTLSCEQNLNHDAMYWYRQDPGQGLRLIYYSQIVNDFQKGDIAEGYSVSREKKESFPLTVTSAQKNPTAFYLCASSEGAGTNYGYTFGSGTRLTVV.

This clone has more than one count but fewer than ten. This chain connects TRBV11-2 to TRBJ1-1; D unresolved. V was shortened by 1 base and J by 5 bases, with 5 bases between the two germline ends. This CDR3 contains 12 residues. Germline V lookup: CDR1 SGHAT, CDR2 FQNNGV. CDR3 coding DNA: TGTGCCAGCAGCTTAGCAATGACTGAAGCTTTCTTT. Translated, it gives CASSLAMTEAFF.